The 8 T cell receptor beta chains in this list originate from one sample, sequenced in a study of blood T cell repertoires in COVID-19. Produced via immunoSEQ multiplex PCR; TCRdb's table is partial and in-frame only. The top ten clones hold more than 20% of a sample with around 13,000 clones, around 83% of them seen once. Specimen: peripheral blood. Every receptor here comes from a man aged 40-55 years with active or convalescent COVID-19.

This clone is labeled as medium-sized. V usage is TRBV6-5 and J usage is TRBJ1-2; 8 nucleotides match TRBD1. Germline CDR1 is MNHEY and CDR2 is SVGAGI. Unmatched junction bases numbered 6, after V lost 3 bases and J lost 3 bases. The CDR3 covers 15 residues. CDR3 protein: CASSYLAGGDYGYTF. DNA of the CDR3: TGTGCCAGCAGTTATCTGGCAGGGGGCGACTATGGCTACACCTTC.

This clone came up a few times. The V call is TRBV9, the J call TRBJ1-2, with D perhaps TRBD1 (5 bases). The germline V and J ends were trimmed by 0 bases and 5 bases, with 14 bases remaining between them. The germline gives CDR1 SGDLS, CDR2 YYNGEE. The CDR3 length is 15 residues. CDR3 in amino acids: CASSVGRDLLYGYTF. The CDR3 DNA is TGTGCCAGCAGCGTAGGCAGGGATCTACTTTATGGCTACACCTTC.

The V gene is TRBV7-2, the J gene TRBJ2-7, with D tentatively TRBD2 (5 bases). V shed 4 bases and J shed 2 bases, with 9 bases lying between them. In germline, CDR1 is SGHTA, CDR2 FQGNSA. This CDR3 has 13 residues. The CDR3 loop is CASSSRGAYEQYF. CDR3 coding DNA: TGTGCCAGCAGCTCTCGGGGTGCCTACGAGCAGTACTTC.

This clone was recorded only once. This chain joins TRBV6-1 and TRBJ1-4; D is uncertain. This CDR3 spans 16 amino acids. Trimming left V 2 bases short and J 0 bases short, with 10 bases between. Per the germline V gene, CDR1 is MNHNS and CDR2 is SASEGT. The DNA of the CDR3 is TGTGCCAGCAGTGAATGGTACCGGGCAACTAATGAAAAACTGTTTTTT. This sequence encodes CASSEWYRATNEKLFF.

The rearrangement joins TRBV27 to TRBJ1-2; 7 bases are shared with TRBD1. CDR3 length: 17 residues. V dropped 6 bases and J dropped 4; count of bases not matched to a gene: 17. The germline V gene has CDR1 MNHEY and CDR2 SMNVEV (reference sequence). The chain's CDR3 is CASRSYKGQDQLYGYTF. CDR3 bases: TGTGCCAGCAGAAGCTACAAAGGACAGGACCAACTCTATGGCTACACCTTC.

The chain is built from TRBV28 and TRBJ2-7, with 9 bases aligning to TRBD1. The CDR3 loop spans 15 amino acids. V lost 5 bases to trimming and J lost 5 bases; unmatched junction nucleotides: 10. From germline, CDR1 is MDHEN and CDR2 SYDVKM. The CDR3 nucleotides read TGTGCCAGCAGTCATCTTGGGACAGGGTCTAACGAGCAGTACTTC. Amino acid sequence: CASSHLGTGSNEQYF.

The chain recombines TRBV6-4 with TRBJ1-2; TRBD1 agrees at 9 bases. Germline assignment: CDR1 MRHNA and CDR2 SNTAGT. The CDR3 is made up of 16 amino acids. Trimming cost V 1 base and J 7 bases; bases outside gene matches: 10. This chain's CDR3 is CASSDFGTGNPFGYTF. In DNA form, the CDR3 reads TGTGCCAGCAGTGACTTCGGGACAGGGAATCCGTTTGGCTACACCTTC.

The chain has TRBV19 and TRBJ2-7; 9 bases line up with TRBD1. The V gene end was trimmed by 4 bases and the J gene end by 4 bases; junction bases not matched to a gene: 2. The CDR3 is made up of 13 amino acids. The germline gives CDR1 LNHDA, CDR2 SQIVND (reference sequence). CDR3 sequence: CASSTDRGYEQYF. Written as DNA, the CDR3 is TGTGCCAGTAGTACGGACAGGGGATACGAGCAGTACTTC.